What follows describes a single T cell receptor beta chain. TCRdb keeps only in-frame clones here, not all; method: immunoSEQ multiplex PCR. Of roughly 120,000 clones listed, 89% are singletons. This CDR3 contains 14 residues. V was pared by 4 bases and J by 4 bases, with 10 bases between. Germline CDR1 SGHTA, CDR2 FQGNSA. This sample is drawn from a study of control samples from healthy donors and cancer patients. The clonotype comes from a man aged 50 or older in good health. The chain carries TRBV7-2 and TRBJ2-2; possible D gene TRBD2, 6 bases. Sequencing input: blood. In DNA form, the CDR3 reads TGTGCCAGCAGCTCGGGGGTGTTCACCGGGGAGCTGTTTTTT. Its translation is CASSSGVFTGELFF.